The rows below give T cell receptor beta chains drawn from one sample of a study of shared clonotypes between healthy human individuals. Only in-frame clones appear in the TCRdb table, and some are missing; sequencing was by immunoSEQ multiplex PCR. The data contain about 510,000 clones, 90% to 96% of them singletons. The specimen was naive CD4+ T cells sorted from blood. All receptors come from a young woman in good health. Both conserved end residues are part of each CDR3. The D gene is left open where the match is weak. Clone size, where shown, is once, few, many, or a class for clones that have expanded.

j_call clone_size d_call v_call cdr3_aa cdr3_nt
TRBJ2-2 . . TRBV6-1 CASSALAADWELFF TGTGCCAGCAGCGCACTAGCTGCTGACTGGGAGCTGTTTTTT
TRBJ2-7 . . TRBV9 CASSVGVSYEQYF TGTGCCAGCAGCGTAGGAGTCTCCTACGAGCAGTACTTC
TRBJ2-7 . TRBD1 TRBV5-1 CASSGTGGDYEQYF TGCGCCAGCAGTGGGACAGGGGGGGACTACGAGCAGTACTTC
TRBJ2-7 . . TRBV2 CASSPSGGYEQYF TGTGCCAGCAGCCCCTCCGGGGGCTACGAGCAGTACTTC
TRBJ2-7 . TRBD2 TRBV19 CASSMGLAVYEQYF TGTGCCAGTAGTATGGGACTAGCGGTCTACGAGCAGTACTTC
TRBJ2-7 . . TRBV19 CASSPRGAGTRAYEQYF TGTGCCAGTAGTCCCCGAGGAGCCGGGACAAGGGCCTACGAGCAGTACTTC
TRBJ1-2 once TRBD1 TRBV5-1 CASSLNTGANYGYTF TGCGCCAGCAGCTTAAACACAGGGGCTAACTATGGCTACACCTTC
TRBJ1-4 . . TRBV28 CASISSLAEREKLFF TGTGCCAGCATCTCCTCTTTAGCCGAGCGTGAAAAACTGTTTTTT
TRBJ2-3 . . TRBV15 CATSRDRGDTQYF TGTGCCACCAGCAGGGACCGGGGGGATACGCAGTATTTT
TRBJ2-3 . . TRBV6-1 CASRIPSGGTQYF TGTGCCAGCCGAATACCGTCCGGGGGTACGCAGTATTTT
TRBJ1-5 once TRBD1 TRBV28 CASSYRGPGDQPQHF TGTGCCAGCAGCTATAGGGGGCCAGGGGATCAGCCCCAGCATTTT
TRBJ2-1 . . TRBV11-2 CASSADLYNEQFF TGTGCCAGCAGCGCGGACTTGTACAATGAGCAGTTCTTC
TRBJ1-1 . . TRBV14 CASSQDSVLARMTEAFF TGTGCCAGCAGCCAAGATTCCGTCCTGGCTCGGATGACTGAAGCTTTCTTT
TRBJ2-7 . . TRBV6-5 CASSYVGASYEQYF TGTGCCAGCAGTTACGTCGGAGCCTCCTACGAGCAGTACTTC
TRBJ2-1 . TRBD2 TRBV11-2 CASSLQLGGSWFF TGTGCCAGCAGCTTGCAACTCGGGGGGAGCTGGTTCTTC
TRBJ1-5 . . TRBV27 CASSLKGLWNQPQHF TGTGCCAGCAGTTTAAAGGGACTTTGGAATCAGCCCCAGCATTTT
TRBJ2-7 . TRBD2 TRBV29-1 CSVVGGTSGTYEQYF TGCAGCGTTGTTGGGGGGACTAGCGGCACCTACGAGCAGTACTTC
TRBJ2-2 . . TRBV7-9 CASSLALTRSLYTGELFF TGTGCCAGCAGCTTAGCCCTTACTAGAAGTTTATACACCGGGGAGCTGTTTTTT
TRBJ2-3 . . TRBV6-1 CASSEFRSTDTQYF TGTGCCAGCAGTGAATTCCGGAGCACAGATACGCAGTATTTT
TRBJ1-3 . TRBD1 TRBV6-1 CASSEHDRAGNTIYF TGTGCCAGCAGTGAACACGACAGGGCTGGAAACACCATATATTTT
TRBJ2-2 . . TRBV6-1 CASGIPGVNTGELFF TGTGCCAGCGGAATACCAGGGGTGAACACCGGGGAGCTGTTTTTT
TRBJ2-1 . TRBD2 TRBV10-1 CASSRTSGNEQFF TGCGCCAGCAGTCGGACTAGCGGCAATGAGCAGTTCTTC
TRBJ1-3 few . TRBV29-1 CSVVADSGNTIYF TGCAGCGTTGTGGCAGACTCTGGAAACACCATATATTTT
TRBJ1-3 . . TRBV9 CASSAGAHSGNTIYF TGTGCCAGCAGCGCAGGGGCTCACTCTGGAAACACCATATATTTT
TRBJ2-7 . TRBD2 TRBV27 CASSQRMTSGPAYEQYF TGTGCCAGCAGTCAGCGAATGACTAGCGGCCCTGCCTACGAGCAGTACTTC
TRBJ1-5 . . TRBV30 CAWSVQGNQPQHF TGTGCCTGGAGTGTACAGGGTAATCAGCCCCAGCATTTT
TRBJ2-1 . . TRBV7-9 CASSLSGYNEQFF TGTGCCAGCAGCTTAAGCGGTTACAATGAGCAGTTCTTC
TRBJ2-3 . TRBD2 TRBV10-2 CASSERTSGITDTQYF TGCGCCAGCAGTGAGAGGACTAGCGGGATCACAGATACGCAGTATTTT
TRBJ2-7 . TRBD2 TRBV15 CATSRDLAVSYEQYF TGTGCCACCAGCAGAGATCTAGCGGTCTCCTACGAGCAGTACTTC
TRBJ1-3 . . TRBV28 CASSSTATGNTIYF TGTGCCAGCAGTTCGACAGCGACTGGAAACACCATATATTTT
TRBJ1-1 . TRBD1 TRBV11-2 CASSLGSRQGVTEAFF TGTGCCAGCAGCTTAGGGTCGAGACAGGGGGTTACTGAAGCTTTCTTT
TRBJ2-4 . . TRBV5-1 CASSLGPLEGGNIQYF TGCGCCAGCAGCTTGGGACCGTTAGAGGGAGGAAACATTCAGTACTTC
TRBJ1-4 . TRBD1 TRBV28 CASRGTELNEKLFF TGTGCCAGCAGGGGGACAGAGCTTAATGAAAAACTGTTTTTT
TRBJ2-3 . TRBD1 TRBV7-9 CASTKGAARTQYF TGTGCCAGCACCAAGGGGGCCGCACGGACGCAGTATTTT
TRBJ2-7 . TRBD2 TRBV7-3 CASSNTGTSRDEQYF TGTGCCAGCAGCAACACCGGGACTAGCCGCGACGAGCAGTACTTC